What follows are 5 T cell receptor beta chains derived from one specimen sequenced in a study of spatial heterogeneity in lung cancer (dated by TCRdb to the late 2010s). Study-level results and caveats: The number of expanded intratumoral alpha and beta TCRs correlated with the tumor nonsynonymous mutation count.

These receptors' targets are unknown. Library method: 5' RACE. The sample was run on a NextSeq 500. The public reads were quality trimmed at Q25 with fastp and then assembled into clones with MiXCR by TCRdb, keeping productive beta chains. Identical CDR3 protein sequences are pooled into one entry, listed with their most common genes and DNA. The sample yields 9,000 to 13,000 distinct CDR3 sequences; approximately 12% were counted once. 10% of the sample lies in the top ten. The time point label, read with the paper, signifies: sample taken at primary tumor resection. Sequencing used lung tumor tissue, obtained at surgery. The receptors were sampled from a male donor with early-stage non-small cell lung cancer.

This clonotype was recorded at least ten times. The size of this beta chain means little, since it is a stray read in a library made for alpha chains. The chain links TRBV24-1 to TRBJ1-2; D not resolved. The CDR3 runs 13 residues. V was clipped by 4 bases and J by 6 bases, with 11 bases between them. CDR1 is KGHDR, CDR2 SFDVKD, per germline. CDR3 bases: TGTGCCACCAGTGAGCGGAATATGGATGGCTACACCTTC. Translation: CATSERNMDGYTF.

This clonotype has a count of ten or more. For a library built for alpha chains, this beta chain is a stray read; little rests on its size. The chain joins TRBV29-1 to TRBJ2-1; D unclear. V dropped 4 bases and J dropped 14 bases, with 15 bases sitting between them. The CDR3 contains 11 residues. Germline V lookup: CDR1 SQVTM, CDR2 ANQGSEA. CDR3 amino acids: CSVGQYNLEFF. CDR3 nucleotide sequence: TGCAGCGTTGGTCAATATAACCTCGAGTTCTTC.

The table lists this clonotype with many counts. For a library built for alpha chains, this beta chain is a stray read; little rests on its size. The J gene is TRBJ2-3, the V gene TRBV6-5; D possibly corresponds to TRBD2 (5 bases). V lost 0 bases and J lost 5, with 21 bases in between. This CDR3 region has 18 residues. The V gene's germline CDR1 is MNHEY and CDR2 SVGAGI. In DNA, the CDR3 is TGTGCCAGCAGTTACTCGAAGCTATCTATGGAGGCGGGAGATACGCAGTATTTT. Translating it yields CASSYSKLSMEAGDTQYF.

This clonotype was recorded at least ten times. In a library made to pick up alpha chains, this beta chain is a stray read with a size that means little. V usage is TRBV6-2 or TRBV6-3 and J usage is TRBJ1-1; TRBD1 matches 9 bases. Germline V CDR1 and CDR2: MNHEY, SVGEGT. The V and J ends lost 8 bases and 4 bases, in that order; junction bases with no gene match: 8. CDR3 length equals 14 residues. CDR3 amino acids: CASDDRGLGTEAFF. The CDR3 nucleotides read TGTGCCAGCGACGACAGGGGGTTGGGCACTGAAGCTTTCTTT.

This clonotype was detected many times. This beta chain represents an off-target read in a library built for alpha chains; its size is of limited meaning. This chain links TRBV20-1 with TRBJ2-7; 9 bases agree with TRBD2. This CDR3 has 14 residues. The V and J ends lost 1 base and 4 bases, in that order; junction bases with no gene match: 5. Germline V gene data show CDR1 as DFQATT and CDR2 as SNEGSKA (reference sequence). The DNA for the CDR3 is TGCAGTGCTAGAGTAGGCGGGAGGGTGTACGAGCAGTACTTC. Translating gives CSARVGGRVYEQYF.